These 18 T cell receptor beta chains were sequenced from one sample in a study of CD8 T cells in ankylosing spondylitis. Findings and caveats of the study: Ankylosing spondylitis blood appeared to carry a characteristic TCR beta motif of roughly eight highly homologous variants.

TCRdb redid the calling of the 5' RACE reads with MiXCR, one entry per CDR3 protein. The repertoire holds about 330,000 distinct CDR3 sequences, around 8% seen once, with less than 15% in the top ten. Their antigens are not known. The specimen sequenced was blood, either unsorted or a sorted T cell fraction (not recorded which). Source of these receptors: a male donor with ankylosing spondylitis.

V is TRBV29-1 and J is TRBJ2-6; D gene uncertain. With 5 bases removed from V and 2 bases from J, the gap between germline ends came to 7 bases. The germline gives CDR1 SQVTM, CDR2 ANQGSEA. The CDR3 has 13 residues. CDR3: CSVPFTGANVLTF. The CDR3 DNA reads TGCAGCGTTCCCTTTACTGGGGCCAACGTCCTGACTTTC.

This clonotype was counted many times. The rearrangement links TRBV6-1 to TRBJ1-5; D uncertain. Germline assignment: CDR1 MNHNS and CDR2 SASEGT. With 6 bases removed from V and 2 bases from J, the gap between germline ends came to 11 bases. There are 14 residues in the CDR3. The chain's CDR3 is CASRRGDGNQPQHF. The CDR3 DNA is TGTGCCAGCAGGCGCGGCGACGGCAATCAGCCCCAGCATTTT.

V and J are TRBV27 and TRBJ1-2, with a weak D call TRBD1 (6 bases). Germline V CDR1 and CDR2: MNHEY, SMNVEV (reference sequence). CDR3 length equals 14 residues. With 5 bases removed from V and 3 bases from J, the gap between germline ends came to 13 bases. In DNA, the CDR3 is TGTGCCAGCAGTCGGGGGGCAGGGGACTATGGCTACACCTTC. Translated: CASSRGAGDYGYTF.

This clonotype was observed many times. The rearrangement links TRBV29-1 to TRBJ2-3, with D unresolved. This CDR3 region has 12 residues. Deletions cut 4 bases from V and 1 base from J, with 6 bases between. Per germline, CDR1 SQVTM and CDR2 ANQGSEA. Here the CDR3 DNA reads TGCAGCGTTGGGCAGGGCACAGATACGCAGTATTTT. It specifies CSVGQGTDTQYF.

This clonotype was found a few times. The V and J genes are TRBV9 and TRBJ2-3, with D perhaps matching TRBD2 (5 bases). This CDR3 spans 14 amino acids. CDR1 is SGDLS, CDR2 YYNGEE, per germline. Trimming took off 1 base at V and 6 bases at J, with 12 bases between the two ends. The CDR3 protein is CASSVWSGSDTQYF. The CDR3 DNA reads TGTGCCAGCAGCGTATGGAGCGGTTCCGATACGCAGTATTTT. The variable domain in full, completed from reference TRBV9 and TRBJ2-3, reads DSGVTQTPKHLITATGQRVTLRCSPRSGDLSVYWYQQSLDQGLQFLIQYYNGEERAKGNILERFSAQQFPDLHSELNLSSLELGDSALYFCASSVWSGSDTQYFGPGTRLTVL.

This clonotype was counted between two and nine times. The V and J genes are TRBV20-1 and TRBJ1-1; 8 bases fit TRBD1. CDR1 and CDR2 (germline): DFQATT, SNEGSKA (reference sequence). Trimming at V came to 5 bases and at J to 8 bases, leaving 10 bases not matched to a gene. This CDR3 is built from 13 residues. The CDR3 DNA reads as TGCAGTGCTGCCGGACAGGGCCAAAGCGAAGCTTTCTTT. It codes for CSAAGQGQSEAFF.

This clonotype was counted between two and nine times. J is TRBJ2-6 and V is TRBV4-1; possibly TRBD1 for D (5 bases). V was trimmed by 5 bases and J by 2 bases, leaving 16 bases between them. CDR1 and CDR2 from the germline V gene are MGHRA and YSYEKL. The CDR3 totals 17 residues. CDR3 in amino acids: CASSATSRQTGANVLTF. For the CDR3, the DNA is TGCGCCAGCAGCGCCACATCTAGACAGACTGGGGCCAACGTCCTGACTTTC.

This clonotype was seen repeatedly, ten times or more. The V gene is TRBV20-1, the J gene TRBJ2-1, with 11 bases aligning to TRBD2. V shed 3 bases and J 4 bases; nucleotides not matched to a gene: 2. Germline CDR1 and CDR2: DFQATT and SNEGSKA (reference sequence). CDR3 length: 14 residues. CDR3 sequence: CSASSGRVYNEQFF. The CDR3 region has the DNA TGCAGTGCTAGTAGCGGGAGGGTGTACAATGAGCAGTTCTTC.

The chain combines TRBV5-1 with TRBJ2-7; TRBD1 matches at 8 bases. Per germline, CDR1 SGHRS and CDR2 YFSETQ. The CDR3 is made up of 15 amino acids. V lost 0 bases to trimming and J lost 7 bases; unmatched junction nucleotides: 9. The CDR3 bases are TGCGCCAGCAGCTTGGTAGGCAGGGGGCTGGAGGAGCAGTACTTC. Protein product: CASSLVGRGLEEQYF.

The rearrangement uses TRBV27 and TRBJ2-7; D assignment may be TRBD1 or TRBD2 (5 bases each). Germline V CDR1 and CDR2: MNHEY, SMNVEV (reference sequence). The CDR3 loop spans 15 amino acids. V lost 5 bases and J 6 bases, leaving 20 bases between the germline ends. This CDR3 reads CASSQGTSPTREQYF. The CDR3 region has the DNA TGTGCCAGCAGTCAAGGGACCAGCCCAACTCGCGAGCAGTACTTC.

Concerning this clonotype: A junction boundary mismatches the germline segment, possibly from a read error. The gene calls are TRBV20-1 and TRBJ2-7, with D perhaps TRBD1 or TRBD2 (5 bases each). This CDR3 is 13 amino acids long. Germline V gene data show CDR1 as DFQATT and CDR2 as SNEGSKA (reference sequence). The CDR3 bases are TGCAGTGCTAGGGGGGTTACCTCCCACGAGCAGTACTTC. Protein: CSARGVTSHEQYF.

CDR3 sequence (DNA): TGTGCCAGCAGCGTAGGGACAGATGGAAACACCATATATTTT. Its protein is CASSVGTDGNTIYF. The chain has TRBV9 and TRBJ1-3, with D possibly TRBD1 on 6 matching bases. V was cut by 0 bases and J by 3 bases, with 7 bases left in between. Looked up from germline, CDR1 is SGDLS and CDR2 is YYNGEE. This CDR3 contains 14 residues.

The gene calls are TRBV5-1 and TRBJ1-1; TRBD1 matches at 9 bases. The CDR3 has 19 residues. Looked up from germline, CDR1 is SGHRS and CDR2 is YFSETQ. V was clipped by 4 bases and J by 4 bases; unmatched bases: 20. CDR3 DNA sequence: TGCGCCAGCAGCCTCCGACTTAGTACCACAGGGGGCGCGTCCACTGAAGCTTTCTTT. Amino acid sequence: CASSLRLSTTGGASTEAFF.

This clonotype was seen a few times. The CDR3 DNA reads TGCAGTGCCCTACCGACTAGCGGGATGGGGAATGAGCAGTTCTTC. This gives the protein CSALPTSGMGNEQFF. J is TRBJ2-1 and V is TRBV20-1; TRBD2 matches at 11 bases. This CDR3 contains 15 residues. V was clipped by 6 bases and J by 7 bases; unmatched bases: 11. CDR1 is DFQATT, CDR2 SNEGSKA, per germline (reference sequence).

Turning to this clonotype: The junction departs from germline at one end; a sequencing error may be responsible. V and J are TRBV28 and TRBJ2-7; D call uncertain. The CDR3 extends over 12 amino acids. Germline-derived CDR1 and CDR2 are MDHEN and SYDVKM. The CDR3 sequence is CASSFRPPPDSF. The CDR3 DNA reads as TGTGCCAGCAGTTTTAGACCCCCTCCCGATTCCTTC.

The V call is TRBV9, the J call TRBJ1-3; D call uncertain. Trimming cost V 0 bases and J 4 bases, with 5 bases left between them. CDR3 length equals 13 residues. From germline, CDR1 is SGDLS and CDR2 YYNGEE. The CDR3, as DNA: TGTGCCAGCAGCGTAGCTCCCGGAAACACCATATATTTT. This encodes CASSVAPGNTIYF.

This clonotype showed up many times. V is TRBV4-2 and J is TRBJ2-2; perhaps TRBD2 as D (6 bases). The germline V and J ends were trimmed by 1 base and 3 bases, with 12 bases remaining between them. Germline V lookup: CDR1 LGHNA, CDR2 YNFKEQ. This CDR3 has 16 residues. CDR3 bases: TGTGCCAGCAGCCAAGGTTCGGGAGAGGACACCGGGGAGCTGTTTTTT. Protein product: CASSQGSGEDTGELFF.

This clonotype has only a few counts. The gene calls are TRBV10-3 and TRBJ2-4; D may be TRBD2 (6 bases). This CDR3 is built from 13 residues. CDR1 and CDR2 (germline): ENHRY, SYGVKD. V lost 7 bases to trimming and J lost 0 bases, with 7 bases between them. As DNA, the CDR3 is TGTGCCATCACAGCGGGAGCCAAAAACATTCAGTACTTC. Amino acid sequence: CAITAGAKNIQYF.